A selection of T cell receptor beta chains follows, all from one sample in a study of OX40 agonist ivuxolimab in advanced cancers. Repertoires were generated with immunoSEQ multiplex PCR, while TCRdb's copy carries only in-frame clones and drops some. The repertoire holds 120,000 or so clones, with 93% as singletons. The sample consisted of CD4+ or CD8+ T cells sorted from blood, taken in a trial of the OX40 agonist ivuxolimab. Receptor source: an adult with an advanced solid tumor such as melanoma, head and neck, liver or kidney cancer. The CDR3 runs from the conserved cysteine through the conserved F or W. Fields, in order: CDR3 protein, CDR3 DNA, D gene, V gene, clone size, J gene. A D gene is named only where the DNA matches it firmly. Clone sizes are given selectively: once, few, many, or a class where the clone is expanded.

cdr3_aa: CASLGTDSYEQYF
cdr3_nt: TGTGCCAGCTTAGGGACAGACTCCTACGAGCAGTACTTC
d_call: TRBD1
v_call: TRBV2
clone_size: .
j_call: TRBJ2-7

cdr3_aa: CASSLVKQDTQYF
cdr3_nt: TGTGCCAGCAGCTTAGTTAAACAAGATACGCAGTATTTT
d_call: .
v_call: TRBV7-3
clone_size: .
j_call: TRBJ2-3

cdr3_aa: CASRGSTGGWGNTIYF
cdr3_nt: TGTGCCAGCAGGGGATCTACAGGGGGCTGGGGAAACACCATATATTTT
d_call: TRBD1
v_call: TRBV28
clone_size: .
j_call: TRBJ1-3

cdr3_aa: CASGPLTGHSGNTIYF
cdr3_nt: TGTGCCAGCGGACCCCTAACAGGGCATTCTGGAAACACCATATATTTT
d_call: .
v_call: TRBV9
clone_size: .
j_call: TRBJ1-3

cdr3_aa: CASSWRQGPGNTEAFF
cdr3_nt: TGTGCCAGCAGTTGGCGACAGGGGCCGGGGAACACTGAAGCTTTCTTT
d_call: TRBD1
v_call: TRBV6-6
clone_size: .
j_call: TRBJ1-1

cdr3_aa: CASRGRTGNEKLFF
cdr3_nt: TGTGCCAGCAGAGGCCGGACAGGGAACGAAAAACTGTTTTTT
d_call: TRBD1
v_call: TRBV2
clone_size: once
j_call: TRBJ1-4

cdr3_aa: CASSQIGGVYEQYF
cdr3_nt: TGCGCCAGCAGTCAAATCGGCGGTGTCTACGAGCAGTACTTC
d_call: .
v_call: TRBV23-1
clone_size: .
j_call: TRBJ2-7

cdr3_aa: CATADLGNTIYF
cdr3_nt: TGTGCCACGGCGGACCTGGGAAACACCATATATTTT
d_call: .
v_call: TRBV15
clone_size: .
j_call: TRBJ1-3

cdr3_aa: CASSIGGGDPFF
cdr3_nt: TGTGCCAGTAGTATTGGCGGGGGGGATCCGTTCTTT
d_call: .
v_call: TRBV19
clone_size: .
j_call: TRBJ1-1

cdr3_aa: CASSLRKSNQPQHF
cdr3_nt: TGTGCCAGCAGTTTACGGAAGAGCAATCAGCCCCAGCATTTT
d_call: .
v_call: TRBV6-5
clone_size: .
j_call: TRBJ1-5